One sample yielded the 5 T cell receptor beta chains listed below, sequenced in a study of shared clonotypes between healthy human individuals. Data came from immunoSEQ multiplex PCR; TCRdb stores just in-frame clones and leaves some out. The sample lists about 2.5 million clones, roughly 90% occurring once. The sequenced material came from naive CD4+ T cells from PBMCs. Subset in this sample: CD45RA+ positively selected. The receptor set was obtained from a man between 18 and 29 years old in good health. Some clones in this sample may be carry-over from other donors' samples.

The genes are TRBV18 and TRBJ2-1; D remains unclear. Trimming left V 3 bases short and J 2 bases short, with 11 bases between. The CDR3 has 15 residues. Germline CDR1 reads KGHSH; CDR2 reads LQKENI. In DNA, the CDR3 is TGTGCCAGCTCACCGTCGGCAGCAACCTACAATGAGCAGTTCTTC. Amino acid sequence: CASSPSAATYNEQFF.

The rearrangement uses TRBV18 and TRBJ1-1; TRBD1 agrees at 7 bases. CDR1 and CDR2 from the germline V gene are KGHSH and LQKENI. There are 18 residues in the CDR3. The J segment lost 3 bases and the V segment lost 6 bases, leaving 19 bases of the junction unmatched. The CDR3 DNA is TGTGCCAGCTCCCGCGGTCCTCCAGGGGGTAAAGCCTACACTGAAGCTTTCTTT. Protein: CASSRGPPGGKAYTEAFF.

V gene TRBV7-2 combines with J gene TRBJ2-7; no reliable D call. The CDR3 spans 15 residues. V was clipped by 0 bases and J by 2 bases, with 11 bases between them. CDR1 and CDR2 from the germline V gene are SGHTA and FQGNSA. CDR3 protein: CASSLAVRPAYEQYF. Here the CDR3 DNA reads TGTGCCAGCAGCTTAGCTGTCAGGCCCGCCTACGAGCAGTACTTC.

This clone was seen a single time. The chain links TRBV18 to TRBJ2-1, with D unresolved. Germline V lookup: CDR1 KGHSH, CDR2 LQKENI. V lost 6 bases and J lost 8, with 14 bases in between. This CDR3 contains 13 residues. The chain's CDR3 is CASSGLGRDEQFF. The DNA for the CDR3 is TGTGCCAGCTCCGGCTTGGGCCGGGATGAGCAGTTCTTC.

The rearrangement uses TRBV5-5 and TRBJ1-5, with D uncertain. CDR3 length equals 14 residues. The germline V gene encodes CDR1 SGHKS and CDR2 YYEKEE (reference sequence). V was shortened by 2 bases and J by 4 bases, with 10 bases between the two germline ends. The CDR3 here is CASSLAGVNQPQHF. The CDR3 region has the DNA TGTGCCAGCAGCTTAGCAGGCGTTAATCAGCCCCAGCATTTT.